The table lists the clone carrying this TCR beta chain with many counts. This sample is drawn from a study of T-cell reconstitution after alpha-beta-depleted transplantation in children. Trimming left V 6 bases short and J 5 bases short, with 13 bases between. This CDR3 has 14 residues. The library targeted TCRbeta and was prepared with unique molecular identifiers. Each CDR3 protein gets one entry after TCRdb re-called the PCR reads with MiXCR. The profile shows a few hundred thousand distinct CDR3 sequences, 9.7% of them singletons. The sequencing used PBMCs from the stem cell graft donor, collected from the stem cell graft. The receptor's source is a human donor who donated a stem cell graft to a child with SCID. This chain uses TRBV12-3 or TRBV12-4 with TRBJ2-2; no clear D. The CDR3 DNA sequence: TGTGCCAGCAGCCTAACCGTCGGGACCGGGGAGCTGTTTTTT. It encodes CASSLTVGTGELFF.